Following are 9 T cell receptor beta chains from one sample sequenced in a study of blood T cell repertoires in COVID-19. The table came from immunoSEQ multiplex PCR; TCRdb's copy has only in-frame clones and leaves some out. The sample consists of roughly 120,000 clones, approximately 85% of them appearing once. Sequencing was performed on peripheral blood. The receptors shown here come from an older woman with COVID-19, enrolled during active disease.

The V call is TRBV4-3, the J call TRBJ2-6; the D gene is possibly TRBD2 (5 bases). The CDR3 sequence is 15 residues long. Germline assignment: CDR1 LGHNA and CDR2 YSLEER. V shed 4 bases and J shed 3 bases, with 10 bases lying between them. Here the CDR3 DNA reads TGCGCCAGCAGCCCCGGAGGAAATGGGGCCAACGTCCTGACTTTC. Encoded protein: CASSPGGNGANVLTF.

The J gene is TRBJ2-2, the V gene TRBV11-2, with D uncertain. Trimming took 2 bases from V and 8 from J, leaving 9 bases between them. Germline CDR1 SGHAT, CDR2 FQNNGV. The CDR3 consists of 13 residues. CDR3 sequence reads: CASSLFGPGELFF. Here the CDR3 DNA reads TGTGCCAGCAGCTTATTTGGCCCTGGGGAGCTGTTTTTT.

This chain's CDR3 is CASSPRGLAGGETQYF. CDR3 nucleotides: TGTGCCAGCAGCCCACGCGGCCTAGCGGGAGGGGAGACCCAGTACTTC. The chain has TRBV5-5 and TRBJ2-5, with TRBD2 matching over 12 bases. V dropped 4 bases and J dropped 5; count of bases not matched to a gene: 9. This CDR3 has 16 residues. Per germline, CDR1 SGHKS and CDR2 YYEKEE (reference sequence).

J is TRBJ1-1 and V is TRBV10-3, with D unresolved. Trimming left V 3 bases short and J 8 bases short, with 10 bases between. The CDR3 covers 12 residues. The germline V gene has CDR1 ENHRY and CDR2 SYGVKD. CDR3 residues: CAISDPGLEAFF. In nucleotides, the CDR3 is TGTGCCATCAGTGACCCAGGCTTGGAAGCTTTCTTT.

The chain employs TRBV29-1 and TRBJ2-3; D is unclear. Looked up from germline, CDR1 is SQVTM and CDR2 is ANQGSEA. CDR3 size: 12 residues. V dropped 0 bases and J dropped 8 bases, with 9 bases sitting between them. CDR3 DNA: TGCAGCGTTGAAGATGGCTCAGGTACGCAGTATTTT. Its translation: CSVEDGSGTQYF.

The chain employs TRBV3-1 (or the pseudogene TRBV3-2) and TRBJ1-6; D call uncertain. Germline lookup yields CDR1 LGHDT and CDR2 YNNKEL (reference sequence). The CDR3 has 15 amino acids. V was shortened by 0 bases and J by 4 bases, with 7 bases between the two germline ends. CDR3 residues: CASSQDPEYNSPLHF. The CDR3 nucleotides read TGTGCCAGCAGCCAAGATCCAGAATATAATTCACCCCTCCACTTT.

By share, this clone ranks as medium-sized. This chain uses TRBV6-6 with TRBJ2-7; D is possibly TRBD2 (6 bases). The CDR3 has 14 residues. Germline values: CDR1 MNHNY, CDR2 SVGAGI (reference sequence). V gave up 6 bases and J gave up 5 bases, with 17 bases separating them. The CDR3 region is CASSPRLGTHEQYF. CDR3 coding DNA: TGTGCCAGCAGCCCTAGACTAGGAACCCACGAGCAGTACTTC.

The V and J genes are TRBV9 and TRBJ2-5; maybe TRBD2 (6 bases). This CDR3 contains 15 residues. V dropped 0 bases and J dropped 2 bases, with 11 bases sitting between them. The germline CDR1 and CDR2 sequences are SGDLS and YYNGEE. The CDR3 here is CASSVVSGGQETQYF. The DNA for the CDR3 is TGTGCCAGCAGCGTAGTGTCCGGGGGACAAGAGACCCAGTACTTC.

This chain links TRBV27 with TRBJ2-1; 8 bases map to TRBD1. The CDR3 contains 15 residues. J was trimmed by 3 bases and V by 5 bases; bases with no gene match: 6. Looked up from germline, CDR1 is MNHEY and CDR2 is SMNVEV (reference sequence). CDR3 nucleotides: TGTGCCAGCAGTCCCGGACAGGGTCGCTACAATGAGCAGTTCTTC. Protein product: CASSPGQGRYNEQFF.